Listed below are T cell receptor beta chains from one sample, sequenced in a study of T cell responses to AZD1222 COVID-19 vaccine. TCRdb's copy holds only in-frame clones and misses some; the assay was immunoSEQ multiplex PCR. The profile shows 80,000 to 95,000 clones, approximately 87% of them singletons. Source: peripheral blood, taken on day 0 of MenACWY control vaccination. The receptors derive from an adult in good health. The CDR3 runs from the conserved cysteine through the conserved F or W. The order of the fields is clone size, V gene, J gene, D gene, CDR3 protein, CDR3 DNA. D genes are given only for firm matches. A clone size is listed for some rows: how often the clone was seen (once, few, many), or a class if it is expanded.

abundance: NA; v_gene: TRBV6-5; j_gene: TRBJ1-2; d_gene: NA; CDR3aa: CASSVPPGHRFYTF; CDR3nt: TGTGCCAGCAGCGTCCCTCCGGGACATCGTTTCTACACCTTC
abundance: NA; v_gene: TRBV7-8; j_gene: TRBJ2-7; d_gene: NA; CDR3aa: CASSRDRTYEQYF; CDR3nt: TGTGCCAGCAGCCGGGACCGTACCTACGAGCAGTACTTC
abundance: NA; v_gene: TRBV10-3; j_gene: TRBJ1-1; d_gene: NA; CDR3aa: CAISGGETVNTEAFF; CDR3nt: TGTGCCATCAGTGGGGGTGAGACGGTGAACACTGAAGCTTTCTTT
abundance: NA; v_gene: TRBV6-1; j_gene: TRBJ2-7; d_gene: NA; CDR3aa: CASSEQGGSHEQYF; CDR3nt: TGTGCCAGCAGTGAACAGGGTGGGTCCCACGAGCAGTACTTC
abundance: NA; v_gene: TRBV18; j_gene: TRBJ2-7; d_gene: NA; CDR3aa: CASSPPGARNEQYF; CDR3nt: TGTGCCAGCTCACCACCAGGGGCGCGGAACGAGCAGTACTTC
abundance: NA; v_gene: TRBV5-1; j_gene: TRBJ1-1; d_gene: NA; CDR3aa: CASSLEDSNTEAFF; CDR3nt: TGCGCCAGCAGCTTGGAGGACAGTAACACTGAAGCTTTCTTT
abundance: NA; v_gene: TRBV4-2; j_gene: TRBJ2-6; d_gene: NA; CDR3aa: CASSQDGESSGANVLTF; CDR3nt: TGTGCCAGCAGCCAAGATGGCGAAAGCTCTGGGGCCAACGTCCTGACTTTC
abundance: NA; v_gene: TRBV5-1; j_gene: TRBJ1-6; d_gene: TRBD1; CDR3aa: CASSPGGTGVNSPLHF; CDR3nt: TGCGCCAGCAGCCCTGGGGGGACAGGGGTTAACTCACCCCTCCACTTT
abundance: NA; v_gene: TRBV3-1/TRBV3-2; j_gene: TRBJ2-7; d_gene: NA; CDR3aa: CASSLGQEQYF; CDR3nt: TGTGCCAGCAGCCTCGGACAGGAGCAGTACTTC
abundance: few; v_gene: TRBV11-3; j_gene: TRBJ2-7; d_gene: NA; CDR3aa: CASSLEGYEQYF; CDR3nt: TGTGCCAGCAGCTTGGAGGGGTACGAGCAGTACTTC
abundance: once; v_gene: TRBV27; j_gene: TRBJ2-7; d_gene: NA; CDR3aa: CASSFSGLQYEQYF; CDR3nt: TGTGCCAGCAGTTTTTCGGGGCTACAATACGAGCAGTACTTC
abundance: NA; v_gene: TRBV20-1; j_gene: TRBJ2-1; d_gene: TRBD2; CDR3aa: CSASRRFGGRANEQFF; CDR3nt: TGCAGTGCTAGTAGACGGTTCGGCGGGAGGGCCAATGAGCAGTTCTTC
abundance: NA; v_gene: TRBV28; j_gene: TRBJ2-7; d_gene: NA; CDR3aa: CASSETYEQYF; CDR3nt: TGTGCCAGCAGCGAAACTTACGAGCAGTACTTC
abundance: NA; v_gene: TRBV3-1/TRBV3-2; j_gene: TRBJ1-1; d_gene: NA; CDR3aa: CASSQSRSTEAFF; CDR3nt: TGTGCCAGCAGCCAATCGAGGAGCACTGAAGCTTTCTTT
abundance: NA; v_gene: TRBV6-5; j_gene: TRBJ1-2; d_gene: NA; CDR3aa: CASKGSQRHGYTF; CDR3nt: TGTGCCAGCAAGGGATCTCAGAGGCATGGCTACACCTTC
abundance: NA; v_gene: TRBV5-1; j_gene: TRBJ2-7; d_gene: NA; CDR3aa: CASSHDSYEQYF; CDR3nt: TGCGCCAGCAGCCACGACTCCTACGAGCAGTACTTC
abundance: NA; v_gene: TRBV9; j_gene: TRBJ2-5; d_gene: NA; CDR3aa: CASSAGRRETQYF; CDR3nt: TGTGCCAGCAGCGCAGGGAGGAGGGAGACCCAGTACTTC
abundance: NA; v_gene: TRBV20-1; j_gene: TRBJ2-7; d_gene: NA; CDR3aa: CSARTTEQYF; CDR3nt: TGCAGTGCCCGCACTACCGAGCAGTACTTC
abundance: few; v_gene: TRBV19; j_gene: TRBJ1-1; d_gene: NA; CDR3aa: CASSIDVPYTEAFF; CDR3nt: TGTGCCAGTAGTATAGATGTCCCATATACTGAAGCTTTCTTT
abundance: NA; v_gene: TRBV29-1; j_gene: TRBJ1-1; d_gene: NA; CDR3aa: CSVGRPQGNTEAFF; CDR3nt: TGCAGCGTTGGCCGCCCTCAGGGGAACACTGAAGCTTTCTTT
abundance: once; v_gene: TRBV24-1; j_gene: TRBJ2-1; d_gene: NA; CDR3aa: CATRAGKEQFF; CDR3nt: TGTGCCACGAGAGCGGGCAAAGAGCAGTTCTTC
abundance: NA; v_gene: TRBV28; j_gene: TRBJ2-7; d_gene: TRBD1; CDR3aa: CAIHRGLEQYF; CDR3nt: TGTGCCATCCACAGGGGGCTAGAGCAGTACTTC
abundance: NA; v_gene: TRBV18; j_gene: TRBJ2-7; d_gene: NA; CDR3aa: CASSLNRQGDTNEQYF; CDR3nt: TGTGCCAGCTCACTAAACAGGCAGGGTGATACGAACGAGCAGTACTTC
abundance: once; v_gene: TRBV28; j_gene: TRBJ1-2; d_gene: TRBD1; CDR3aa: CASSLETGVNGYTF; CDR3nt: TGTGCCAGCAGTTTAGAAACAGGGGTGAATGGCTACACCTTC
abundance: NA; v_gene: TRBV27; j_gene: TRBJ1-1; d_gene: TRBD1; CDR3aa: CASSPRTGWLGNTEAFF; CDR3nt: TGTGCCAGCAGCCCGAGGACAGGGTGGTTGGGGAACACTGAAGCTTTCTTT
abundance: NA; v_gene: TRBV30; j_gene: TRBJ1-4; d_gene: NA; CDR3aa: CAWSQQVNEKLFF; CDR3nt: TGTGCCTGGAGTCAACAGGTTAATGAAAAACTGTTTTTT
abundance: NA; v_gene: TRBV5-1; j_gene: TRBJ1-2; d_gene: NA; CDR3aa: CASSLDVNYGYTF; CDR3nt: TGCGCCAGCAGCTTGGACGTTAACTATGGCTACACCTTC
abundance: NA; v_gene: TRBV27; j_gene: TRBJ2-7; d_gene: NA; CDR3aa: CASGRGSYEQYF; CDR3nt: TGTGCCAGCGGGCGGGGCTCCTACGAGCAGTACTTC
abundance: NA; v_gene: TRBV28; j_gene: TRBJ2-6; d_gene: NA; CDR3aa: CASSLTWGSGANVLTF; CDR3nt: TGTGCCAGCAGTTTAACGTGGGGCTCGGGGGCCAACGTCCTGACTTTC